This T cell receptor (beta chain) was observed in a study of shared clonotypes between healthy human individuals (dated by TCRdb to 2019 to 2021). With regard to the full study: The cohort included three men and a couple of women between 18 and 49 years of age. Blood TCR repertoires of five healthy adults were deeply sequenced to estimate repertoire size and the extent of clonotype sharing between individuals. Libraries were prepared and TCR repertoires were sequenced by different laboratories using diverse techniques, in order to increase sequencing depth and limit assay-specific biases. Each donor's leukapheresis produced roughly between roughly 0.9 and 9 billion PBMCs.

Healthy HIV-negative adults with no recently reported acute infections or vaccinations were included as donors. All donors were Caucasian adults living in Nashville, Tennessee, USA. In the unsorted samples, 90 million or so PBMCs were counted, and genomic DNA was extracted using the QIAamp DNA Blood Mini kit. After blood collection by leukapheresis, PBMCs were isolated using Ficoll-Histopaque density gradient centrifugation and then cryopreserved in the vapor phase of liquid nitrogen. What the study reported, not specific to this receptor: Based on pairwise subsampling, the degree of clonotype sharing among donors was expected to be affected by sequencing depth. Sampling was limited to blood, and TCR repertoires in tissue likely differ from TCR repertoires in blood. Because the study included only a small number of donors, the genetic and exposure-history diversity represented was limited.

Using the deep immunoSEQ assay, TCR CDR3 regions were amplified from genomic DNA by multiplex PCR. Extracted genomic DNA from each cell subset was distributed evenly across all wells of several immunoSEQ 96-well plates, and each plate was treated as a replicate. For unsorted PBMC, around 330 ng genomic DNA, equal to about 29,000 T cell genomes, was loaded into each replicate PCR. Genomic DNA from unsorted PBMC was sequenced over ten immunoSEQ deep assay plates. The purified libraries were quantified using a Qubit 3.0 fluorometer, sized with a Bioanalyzer 2100, and then quantified again using the KAPA Library Quantification kit. Each immunoSEQ 96-well plate was sequenced on its own single-read 150-cycle Illumina NextSeq 550 flow cell. On the authors' methods: The immunoSEQ output contained only junctional sequences without quality scores, so filtering could not match that applied to full-length reads. To assign V/J genes and CDR3, sequences were annotated using PyIR, a Python wrapper for IgBLAST v1.9, with IMGT germline references. Reads were filtered out if the reads had weak V/J assignments (E-value above 1e-6), no CDR3, stop codons, out-of-frame junctions, or ambiguous translated residues. V3J clonotypes were defined as sequences sharing the same inferred V gene, J gene, and CDR3 amino acid sequence. Percentage overlap between repertoires was calculated by dividing the number of shared unique clonotypes by the size of the smaller repertoire. Richness of each repertoire was evaluated using RTK rarefaction, the Chao1 estimator, and Recon v2.1 estimates of unobserved clonotypes. TCRdb's version of the immuneACCESS table is confined to in-frame rearrangements and falls short of the full clone set. An unresolved V gene accounts for under half of the shortfall where checked; the remainder is of unknown origin. V and J calls and clone size are as listed in that table; D and trimming were resolved from the DNA. This sample comprises around 440,000 clones, more than 70% of them detected only once. The top ten constitute about 12% of the sample.

This clone was counted only a few times. It lacks a known antigen. No per-base quality is available; no much larger clone lies one base away. Its CDR3 holds 15 amino acids, cysteine through phenylalanine. Only the CDR3 region is kept as DNA, spanning 45 bases read in frame from base 1. CDR1 and CDR2 are read off the germline V gene (reference sequence) as SGHNT and YYREEE. After removal of 4 bases from V and 3 bases from J, the junction retains 5 bases not matched to a gene. The origin of this receptor is a woman between 40 and 55 years old in good health. Some clones in this sample may be carry-over from other donors' samples. The V and J genes are TRBV5-4 and TRBJ2-3; TRBD1 fits 10 bases in the junction. Sequencing used PBMCs. The CDR3 sequence is CASSRQGARTDTQYF. The nucleotides read TGTGCCAGCAGCCGACAGGGGGCTCGAACAGATACGCAGTATTTT.